This TCR beta chain was retrieved from a study of Ad26.COV2.S vaccination and SARS-CoV-2 variants (dated by TCRdb to about 2021). Context from the whole study: Donors in the vaccine arm were drawn from COV1001, a multicentre, randomized, double-blind, placebo-controlled phase I-IIa trial testing Ad26.COV2.S in healthy adults. Ad26.COV2.S was given intramuscularly at 5x10^10 or 1x10^11 viral particles, as a single shot or as two shots 56 days apart. The specificity and breadth of SARS-CoV-2-reactive T cell receptors after Ad26.COV2.S vaccination were assessed by TCRbeta repertoire sequencing. A total of some 30 samples were included in the TCR-sequenced set, comprising about 20 Ad26.COV2.S vaccine recipients, 5 placebo recipients and 8 SARS-CoV-2 convalescent individuals. Participants in the trial were split at random into five groups of five each, receiving low-dose or high-dose Ad26.COV2.S once or twice, or else placebo on both occasions. Investigators remained blinded to trial group allocation during experiments and outcome assessment.

On this clone: This receptor's antigen is unknown. Within one base of it there is no much larger clone, and no base qualities were kept.

Overall results and qualifications from the work: Comparing responses between vaccine doses or regimens was not something the study was powered to do. Spike-specific TCR breadth was higher in Ad26.COV2.S recipients than in placebo recipients (P = 0.0014). Substantial breadth of spike-specific CD8+ and CD4+ T cell responses was reported after vaccination. According to the authors, total T cell responses may have been underestimated by the TCR breadth and depth analyses. Vaccine and placebo recipients had comparable non-spike TCR breadth, which fits with the vaccine containing only spike.

The immunoSEQ Assay was used to sequence TCRbeta CDR3 regions. After extraction, genomic DNA underwent amplification by bias-controlled multiplex PCR, followed by high-throughput sequencing. As for the authors' bioinformatics: To quantify the absolute abundance of each unique TCRbeta CDR3 region, sequences were collapsed and filtered. T cell fraction was estimated by normalizing TCRbeta template counts to usable DNA, which was measured by amplifying reference genes present in all nucleated cells. Repertoire TCRs were annotated as SARS-CoV-2-specific when V gene, CDR3 amino acid sequence and J gene were exactly matched to a known reactive TCR set. The reference SARS-CoV-2 TCR set was derived from MIRA and filtered for enrichment in COVID-19-positive ImmuneCODE repertoires, a step that removed public or cross-reactive TCRs. Using the MIRA antigens, annotated TCRs were further analysed by specific ORF or by position within an ORF. Depth was the summed frequency of annotated unique rearrangements, while breadth was defined as annotated unique rearrangements over total unique productive rearrangements. Group comparisons of TCR breadth used two-sided Wilcoxon rank-sum tests. Here the immuneACCESS table is served through TCRdb, limited to in-frame sequences with V and J called. Missing clones are a known gap in these copies; in checked studies unresolved V genes cover under half, and the rest lacks a known reason. Clonal size and the V and J genes are those of that table, whereas D and trimming came from the DNA. Counted in this sample were 440,000 or so clones; roughly 88% of them appeared once. Together, the top ten hold roughly 3.9% of the sample.

This specimen's treatment or condition label, per the study, means: roughly 20 received Ad26.COV2.S at low or high dose, single or two shots; roughly 5 received placebo; per-sample allocation not given. Repertoires of vaccine and placebo recipients were sequenced from samples collected on day 63 after the first injection. Between 29 July and 7 August 2020, Cohort 1b enrolled 25 adults aged 18-55 years at one site in Boston, USA. As a vaccine, Ad26.COV2.S was a replication-incompetent adenovirus type 26 vector that expressed a prefusion-stabilized SARS-CoV-2 spike protein derived from the original Wuhan strain. The receptor comes from a person aged 18-65 years who received the Ad26.COV2.S COVID-19 vaccine or a placebo. Here the sequenced sample was peripheral blood, taken in a trial of Ad26.COV2.S vaccine versus placebo.

The DNA reads as follows: TGCAGCGTTGAAGTAGGCAGGACTAGAGAGTTCTTC. Translated, this gives CSVEVGRTREFF. The rearrangement joined TRBV29-1 to TRBJ2-1; TRBD2 fits 7 bases in the junction. CDR1 and CDR2 are read off the germline V gene as SQVTM and ANQGSEA. Trimming takes 1 base off V and 14 bases off J; junction bases not matched to a gene: 8. Including cysteine and phenylalanine, the CDR3 has 12 amino acids. The read is trimmed to its CDR3 DNA, 36 bases read in frame from base 1.